The T cell receptor beta chain under discussion was sequenced for a study of vaccination effects on CD4 cells after COVID-19. This table comes from immunoSEQ multiplex PCR, and its TCRdb copy is limited to in-frame clones, with some not included. Of around 71,000 clones in the sample, approximately 70% were seen once. The V end was cut by 1 base, the J end by 11 bases, with 21 bases between. The CDR3 runs to 17 residues. Per germline, CDR1 MNHEY and CDR2 SMNVEV (reference sequence). Ahead of sequencing, the ViraFEST assay grew antigen-specific CD4+ T cells using viral peptide pools. Culture proceeded for 10 days, and CD4+ T cells were then isolated. The vaccine recipients had no prior SARS-CoV-2 infection, with negative nucleocapsid antibodies. Around 2 million PBMC per well were cultured with 8.5 to 10 IU/ml IL-2 and roughly 9.9 ug/ml peptides. Regarding the study as a whole: Clones that were induced by infection or by vaccine showed marked contraction late after vaccination.

In regard to this clone: Its antigen remains unknown.

The sequencing used CD4+ T cells from PBMCs cultured with HCoV-OC43 spike peptides, collected before COVID-19 vaccination. As for subset: HCoV-OC43 spike overlapping peptide pool stimulation. The V and J genes are TRBV27 and TRBJ1-6; D gene ambiguous. This clonotype was obtained from a human donor who received a COVID-19 vaccine. The CDR3 DNA reads as TGTGCCAGCAGTTTATTTTTGCCGGCCTTACAAAATACACCCCTCCACTTT. This sequence encodes CASSLFLPALQNTPLHF.